Listed below are T cell receptor beta chains from one sample, sequenced in a study of T cells in Graves' hyperthyroidism and ophthalmopathy. TCRdb independently ran MiXCR on the multiplex PCR reads; one entry per CDR3 protein. The repertoire consists of more than 500,000 distinct CDR3 sequences, with 13% to 15% occurring once and the leading ten covering approximately 15%. The sequenced sample consisted of blood. The receptors come from a woman aged 40 to 50 with Graves' hyperthyroidism. The CDR3 runs from the conserved cysteine through the conserved F or W. Clone size is stated in some rows and not others, as once, few, many or a class when expanded.

TRBJ2-2	many	TRBV6-1	CASIPIDRVATGELFF
TRBJ1-1	few	TRBV29-1	CSVVKGHMNTEAFF
TRBJ1-5	-	TRBV12-3/TRBV12-4	CASSFIVFRGQAKPPNQPQHF
TRBJ2-6	-	TRBV18	CASSPPIGDSPSGANVLTF
TRBJ1-1	-	TRBV10-2	CASSESGSPRMAEAFF
TRBJ2-5	many	TRBV5-8	CASTIPDREETQYF
TRBJ2-1	many	TRBV10-3	CAISARVGGSSYNEQFF
TRBJ1-5	few	TRBV4-2	CASSQDLLTQGGYQPQHF
TRBJ2-3	few	TRBV19	CASSMKTSGGSTDTQYF
TRBJ2-7	few	TRBV4-1	CASSQVGLAVYEQYF